Presented here are 29 T cell receptor beta chains from one specimen sequenced in a study of Ad26.COV2.S vaccination and SARS-CoV-2 variants. Clones were sequenced by immunoSEQ multiplex PCR, and TCRdb holds only the in-frame ones, with some missing. This sample has 350,000 to 550,000 clones, with roughly nine tenths found just once. The treatment denotes: about 20 received Ad26.COV2.S at low or high dose, single or two shots; about 5 received placebo; per-sample allocation not given. After the first vaccine or placebo injection, samples were drawn on day 63. The specimen comprised peripheral blood, sampled in a trial of Ad26.COV2.S vaccine versus placebo. The origin of the receptors is a person aged 18 to 65 who received the Ad26.COV2.S COVID-19 vaccine or a placebo.

The chain uses TRBV9 and TRBJ2-5, with TRBD2 matching 11 bases. Per the germline V gene, CDR1 is SGDLS and CDR2 is YYNGEE. Trimming at V came to 1 base and at J to 6 bases, leaving 2 bases not matched to a gene. There are 14 residues in the CDR3. CDR3 region: CASSVTSGSQTQYF. CDR3 nucleotide sequence: TGTGCCAGCAGCGTAACTAGCGGGAGTCAGACCCAGTACTTC.

The rearrangement joins TRBV5-1 to TRBJ2-2; D uncertain. CDR3 length equals 17 residues. Germline CDR1 SGHRS, CDR2 YFSETQ. Trimming removed 0 bases at V and 1 base at J, with 13 bases between. CDR3 sequence reads: CASSLASRIQNTGELFF. For the CDR3, the DNA is TGCGCCAGCAGCTTGGCCTCCCGGATCCAGAACACCGGGGAGCTGTTTTTT.

This clone was detected a few times. V and J are TRBV4-1 and TRBJ1-2; 10 bases map to TRBD1. Looked up from germline, CDR1 is MGHRA and CDR2 is YSYEKL. Trimming at V came to 4 bases and at J to 2 bases, leaving 4 bases not matched to a gene. The length of the CDR3 is 15 residues. The CDR3 nucleotides read TGCGCCAGCAGCCCCGGGACAGGGGAGAACTATGGCTACACCTTC. Translation gives CASSPGTGENYGYTF.

The chain carries TRBV2 and TRBJ2-3; TRBD2 matches at 10 bases. Germline CDR1 reads SNHLY; CDR2 reads FYNNEI. V lost 11 bases to trimming and J lost 3 bases; unmatched junction nucleotides: 5. The CDR3 length is 13 residues. CDR3 in DNA: TGTGCCGGGGGACTAGCGAGGACAGATACGCAGTATTTT. Residues: CAGGLARTDTQYF.

V gene TRBV9 combines with J gene TRBJ2-7; unclear D gene. The germline V gene encodes CDR1 SGDLS and CDR2 YYNGEE. Between the trimmed V and J ends, which lost 0 bases and 5 bases, there was a span of 9 bases. The CDR3 totals 13 residues. In nucleotides, the CDR3 is TGTGCCAGCAGCGTAGAGGGAACCCACGAGCAGTACTTC. It specifies CASSVEGTHEQYF.

The sample holds one count of this clone. The chain recombines TRBV12-3 or TRBV12-4 with TRBJ1-2, with D possibly being TRBD1 (5 bases). This CDR3 comprises 13 residues. Trimming removed 6 bases at V and 4 bases at J, with 12 bases between. CDR3: CASRQDGVYGYTF. The CDR3 bases are TGTGCCAGCAGACAGGACGGAGTCTATGGCTACACCTTC.

The CDR3 spells CASSQTIFNSGRAYNEQFF. For the CDR3, the DNA is TGCGCCAGCAGCCAAACCATATTCAACAGCGGGAGGGCCTACAATGAGCAGTTCTTC. The chain couples TRBV4-1 to TRBJ2-1, with 10 bases lining up with TRBD2. The CDR3 has 19 residues. Germline lookup yields CDR1 MGHRA and CDR2 YSYEKL. Germline trimming cut 2 bases from V and 2 bases from J; bases unmatched to any gene: 12.

CDR3 sequence (DNA): TGTGCCAGCAGCGTAGCTACCATTCTACCGGGACTAGCAGGAGGATTGTACAATGAGCAGTTCTTC. This encodes CASSVATILPGLAGGLYNEQFF. The genes are TRBV9 and TRBJ2-1, with 9 positions matching TRBD2. Per the germline V gene, CDR1 is SGDLS and CDR2 is YYNGEE. The CDR3 spans 22 residues. Trimming removed 0 bases from V and 4 bases from J; junction bases left unmatched: 23.

This clone occurred a few times. The chain recombines TRBV11-2 with TRBJ2-3, with 11 bases identical to TRBD2. CDR3 length equals 16 residues. J lost 2 bases, V lost 5 bases, and 6 bases had no gene match. Looked up from germline, CDR1 is SGHAT and CDR2 is FQNNGV. In DNA, the CDR3 is TGTGCCAGCAGCGCTCGACTAGCGGGACCCACAGATACGCAGTATTTT. The encoded protein is CASSARLAGPTDTQYF.

V and J are TRBV7-3 and TRBJ1-1; tentative D call: TRBD1 (5 bases). CDR3 length: 14 residues. Trimming removed 0 bases from V and 5 bases from J, with 10 bases in between. Germline loops: CDR1 SGHTA, CDR2 FQGTGA. The CDR3 reads CASSLTGTRTEAFF. CDR3 DNA sequence: TGTGCCAGCAGCTTAACCGGGACGAGGACTGAAGCTTTCTTT.

CDR3 in DNA: TGCGCCAGCAGTGAAGGAGACAAGGGCACAGATACGCAGTATTTT. Its protein product is CASSEGDKGTDTQYF. V gene TRBV10-1 combines with J gene TRBJ2-3, with D unclear. The V end lost 3 bases, the J end lost 1 base, and 11 bases lay between the germline ends. Germline V gene data show CDR1 as WNHNN and CDR2 as SYGVQD (reference sequence). The CDR3 contains 15 residues.

This clone was counted a single time. This rearrangement joins TRBV4-1 to TRBJ2-7; perhaps TRBD1 as D (6 bases). V was cut by 5 bases and J by 6 bases, with 17 bases left in between. The CDR3 length is 14 residues. Germline V gene sequence: CDR1 MGHRA, CDR2 YSYEKL. In nucleotides, the CDR3 is TGCGCCAGCAGCTCAGGGGTAGCGCTTGCCGAGCAGTACGTC. Its translation is CASSSGVALAEQYV.

The rearrangement joins TRBV2 to TRBJ1-1; D possibly corresponds to TRBD1 (5 bases). Trimming pared 6 bases from V and 0 bases from J, leaving 8 bases between. Germline values: CDR1 SNHLY, CDR2 FYNNEI. The CDR3 runs 13 residues. CDR3 DNA: TGTGCCAGCAGAGGGACGGTGAACACTGAAGCTTTCTTT. It specifies CASRGTVNTEAFF.

In regard to this clone: A read error may account for a junction end that differs from germline. The rearrangement links TRBV13 to TRBJ2-3; D may be TRBD2 (5 bases). The CDR3 is made up of 14 amino acids. From germline, CDR1 is PRHDT and CDR2 FYEKMQ (reference sequence). The CDR3 region is CASTLAWPTDTQYF. Here the CDR3 DNA reads TGTGCCAGCACCTTAGCGTGGCCCACAGATACGCAGTATTTT.

The gene calls are TRBV25-1 and TRBJ1-3; the D is unclear. Germline loops: CDR1 MGHDK, CDR2 SYGVNS. The CDR3 extends over 12 amino acids. Trimming shortened V by 6 bases and J by 3 bases, and 6 bases separated the two germline ends. The CDR3 loop is CASRTSGNTIYF. The CDR3 DNA reads as TGTGCCAGCAGGACCAGTGGAAACACCATATATTTT.

The chain employs TRBV7-2 and TRBJ2-5; D gene ambiguous. V lost 1 base and J 5 bases, leaving 11 bases between the germline ends. In germline, CDR1 is SGHTA, CDR2 FQGNSA. The CDR3 has 14 residues. This CDR3 reads CASSLDPGRETQYF. In DNA form, the CDR3 reads TGTGCCAGCAGCTTAGACCCCGGGCGGGAGACCCAGTACTTC.

The CDR3 DNA reads TGTGCCAGCAGTGAAATGACAGATTTCAGCCCCCAGCATTTT. Amino acids: CASSEMTDFSPQHF. The chain joins TRBV6-1 to TRBJ1-5, with D possibly TRBD1 on 5 matching bases. V was cut by 2 bases and J by 10 bases, with 15 bases left in between. The CDR3 has 14 amino acids. The V gene's germline CDR1 is MNHNS and CDR2 SASEGT.

The chain recombines TRBV5-5 with TRBJ1-1, with TRBD1 matching over 7 bases. V lost 0 bases and J lost 10; bases outside the gene matches: 3. In germline, CDR1 is SGHKS, CDR2 YYEKEE (reference sequence). CDR3 length equals 12 residues. The CDR3 sequence is CASSLETGRAFF. In nucleotides, the CDR3 is TGTGCCAGCAGCTTGGAGACAGGGCGAGCTTTCTTT.

The V gene is TRBV5-8, the J gene TRBJ2-1; perhaps D is TRBD1 or TRBD2 (6 bases each). V lost 4 bases and J 9 bases, leaving 20 bases between the germline ends. The CDR3 totals 15 residues. The germline V gene has CDR1 SGHTS and CDR2 YDEGEE. The CDR3 nucleotides are TGTGCCAGCAGCGAGCGGGCTCTCCGAGGGGGTGAGCAGTTCTTC. Translating it yields CASSERALRGGEQFF.

Written as DNA, the CDR3 is TGTGCCAGTGTTAGACAGAACACCGGGGAGCTGTTTTTT. Residues: CASVRQNTGELFF. The chain is built from TRBV2 and TRBJ2-2; D is undetermined. There are 13 residues in the CDR3. The V gene's germline CDR1 is SNHLY and CDR2 FYNNEI. Between the trimmed V and J ends, which lost 9 bases and 1 base, there was a span of 9 bases.

V gene TRBV7-9 combines with J gene TRBJ2-2; D is perhaps TRBD1 or TRBD2 (6 bases each). V was trimmed by 5 bases and J by 3 bases, leaving 10 bases between them. Germline V gene lookup returns CDR1 SEHNR and CDR2 FQNEAQ (reference sequence). The CDR3 length is 14 residues. The CDR3, as DNA: TGTGCCAGCAGCGCAAGGGGGGACACCGGGGAGCTGTTTTTT. This translates into CASSARGDTGELFF.

The chain is built from TRBV5-4 and TRBJ2-1; 8 bases match TRBD2. Germline V gene data show CDR1 as SGHNT and CDR2 as YYREEE (reference sequence). Trimming cost V 0 bases and J 8 bases; bases outside gene matches: 10. The CDR3 length is 16 residues. CDR3 coding DNA: TGTGCCAGCAGCTTGGATCCAGCGGGAGTGTCCTATGAGCAGTTCTTC. Translated, it gives CASSLDPAGVSYEQFF.

The chain is built from TRBV5-6 and TRBJ2-3, with 7 bases fitting TRBD2. CDR3 length: 16 amino acids. J gave up 2 bases and V 3 bases, and 9 bases lay outside the gene matches. The germline V gene encodes CDR1 SGHDT and CDR2 YYEEEE. The CDR3 nucleotides are TGTGCCAGCAGCTGGGGACTATTAAAGGTCACAGATACGCAGTATTTT. Encoded protein: CASSWGLLKVTDTQYF.

The chain uses TRBV19 and TRBJ1-4; D unclear. The CDR3 consists of 13 residues. The germline gives CDR1 LNHDA, CDR2 SQIVND (reference sequence). The V end was cut by 0 bases, the J end by 8 bases, with 7 bases between. CDR3 in amino acids: CASSIDLSEKLFF. The CDR3 nucleotides read TGTGCCAGTAGTATAGATCTATCCGAAAAACTGTTTTTT.

The V and J genes are TRBV2 and TRBJ1-1; D ambiguous. The length of the CDR3 is 13 residues. Germline V gene sequence: CDR1 SNHLY, CDR2 FYNNEI. Trimming shortened V by 7 bases and J by 6 bases, and 15 bases separated the two germline ends. This CDR3 reads CASISTLSAEAFF. The DNA of the CDR3 is TGTGCCAGCATTAGTACCTTAAGCGCTGAAGCTTTCTTT.

This clone has more than one count but fewer than ten. The V and J genes are TRBV30 and TRBJ1-1; unclear D gene. The germline V gene encodes CDR1 GTSNPN and CDR2 SVGIG (reference sequence). Trimming left V 2 bases short and J 7 bases short, with 17 bases between. This CDR3 is built from 14 residues. The CDR3 nucleotides are TGTGCCTGGAGTCCGGCAGAAAGGGTGGGTGAAGCTTTCTTT. Translation: CAWSPAERVGEAFF.

This sequence joins TRBV6-5 and TRBJ2-3; 7 bases align to TRBD2. Looked up from germline, CDR1 is MNHEY and CDR2 is SVGAGI. V lost 6 bases to trimming and J lost 6 bases; unmatched junction nucleotides: 6. This CDR3 spans 13 amino acids. DNA of the CDR3: TGTGCCAGCAGACTAGCGCCGGGGGATACGCAGTATTTT. Translation gives CASRLAPGDTQYF.

The chain links TRBV7-2 to TRBJ1-6; a possible D gene is TRBD1 (6 bases). Per the germline V gene, CDR1 is SGHTA and CDR2 is FQGNSA. CDR3 length equals 15 residues. V was cut by 2 bases and J by 10 bases, with 15 bases left in between. This CDR3 is CASSLLPGEQSPLHF. In DNA, the CDR3 is TGTGCCAGCAGCTTATTACCAGGGGAGCAATCACCCCTCCACTTT. Looking up the rest from reference TRBV7-2 and TRBJ1-6 gives the full variable domain: GAGVSQSPSNKVTEKGKDVELRCDPISGHTALYWYRQSLGQGLEFLIYFQGNSAPDKSGLPSDRFSAERTGGSVSTLTIQRTQQEDSAVYLCASSLLPGEQSPLHFGNGTRLTVT.

This chain uses TRBV5-1 with TRBJ2-3; possibly TRBD1 or TRBD2 for D (5 bases each). The CDR3 length is 16 residues. Germline values: CDR1 SGHRS, CDR2 YFSETQ. CDR3 residues: CATRRSGTPTADTQYF. Written as DNA, the CDR3 is TGCGCGACTCGGCGGTCCGGGACCCCGACCGCAGATACGCAGTATTTT.